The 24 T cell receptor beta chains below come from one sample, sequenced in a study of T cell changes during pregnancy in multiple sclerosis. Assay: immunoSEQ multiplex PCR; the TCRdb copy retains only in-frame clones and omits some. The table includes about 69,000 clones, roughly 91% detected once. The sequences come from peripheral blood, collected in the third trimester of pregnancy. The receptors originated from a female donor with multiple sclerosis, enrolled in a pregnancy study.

Here the CDR3 reads CASSLDRGHNSYEQYF. CDR3 DNA: TGTGCCAGCAGCTTGGATAGGGGGCATAACTCGTACGAGCAGTACTTC. The chain recombines TRBV5-4 with TRBJ2-7; TRBD1 matches at 7 bases. From germline, CDR1 is SGHNT and CDR2 YYREEE (reference sequence). With 0 bases clipped from V and 4 bases from J, the junction kept 10 bases outside the gene matches. The CDR3 is 16 residues long. Variable domain in full (rest from reference TRBV5-4 and TRBJ2-7): ETGVTQSPTHLIKTRGQQVTLRCSSQSGHNTVSWYQQALGQGPQFIFQYYREEENGRGNFPPRFSGLQFPNYSSELNVNALELDDSALYLCASSLDRGHNSYEQYFGPGTRLTVT.

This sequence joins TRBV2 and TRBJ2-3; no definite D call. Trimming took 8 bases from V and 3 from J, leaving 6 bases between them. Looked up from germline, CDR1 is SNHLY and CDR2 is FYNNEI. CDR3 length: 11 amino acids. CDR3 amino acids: CASGWTDTQYF. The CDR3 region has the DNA TGTGCCAGCGGCTGGACAGATACGCAGTATTTT.

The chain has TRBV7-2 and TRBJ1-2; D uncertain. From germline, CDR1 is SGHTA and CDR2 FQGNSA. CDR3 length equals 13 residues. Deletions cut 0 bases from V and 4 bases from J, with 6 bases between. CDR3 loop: CASSLAELYGYTF. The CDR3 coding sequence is TGTGCCAGCAGCTTAGCAGAGCTCTATGGCTACACCTTC.

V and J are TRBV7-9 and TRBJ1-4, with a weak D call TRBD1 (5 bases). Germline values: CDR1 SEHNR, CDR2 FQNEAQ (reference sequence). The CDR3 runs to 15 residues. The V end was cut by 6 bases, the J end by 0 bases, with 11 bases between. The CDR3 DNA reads TGTGCCAGCAGTAAGACAGCGTCAACTAATGAAAAACTGTTTTTT. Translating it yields CASSKTASTNEKLFF.

In nucleotides, the CDR3 is TGTGCCAGCAGCTCGGTGAGAGGGACAGGGAAGGGCTACGAGCAGTACTTC. It is translated as CASSSVRGTGKGYEQYF. J is TRBJ2-7 and V is TRBV7-2; TRBD1 agrees at 9 bases. V lost 4 bases to trimming and J lost 3 bases; unmatched junction nucleotides: 13. This CDR3 has 17 amino acids. Germline CDR1 SGHTA, CDR2 FQGNSA.

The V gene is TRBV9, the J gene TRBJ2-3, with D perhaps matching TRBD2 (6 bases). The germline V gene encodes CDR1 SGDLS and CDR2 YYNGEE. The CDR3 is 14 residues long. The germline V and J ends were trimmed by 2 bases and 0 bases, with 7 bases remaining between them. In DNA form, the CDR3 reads TGTGCCAGCAGCGTCGGGGGTAGCACAGATACGCAGTATTTT. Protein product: CASSVGGSTDTQYF.

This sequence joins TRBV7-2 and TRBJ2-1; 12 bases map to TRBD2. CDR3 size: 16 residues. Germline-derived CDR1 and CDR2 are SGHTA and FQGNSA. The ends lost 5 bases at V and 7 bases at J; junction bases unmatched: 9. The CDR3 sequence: CASSSTSGGPGNEQFF. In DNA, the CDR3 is TGTGCCAGCAGCAGCACTAGCGGGGGGCCGGGGAATGAGCAGTTCTTC.

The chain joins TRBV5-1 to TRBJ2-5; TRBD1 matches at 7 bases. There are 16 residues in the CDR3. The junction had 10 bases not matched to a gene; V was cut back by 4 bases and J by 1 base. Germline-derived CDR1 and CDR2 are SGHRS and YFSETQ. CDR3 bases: TGCGCCAGCAGCCCCTTAAGGGACAGCCTCCAAGAGACCCAGTACTTC. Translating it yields CASSPLRDSLQETQYF. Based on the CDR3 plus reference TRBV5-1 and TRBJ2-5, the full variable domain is KAGVTQTPRYLIKTRGQQVTLSCSPISGHRSVSWYQQTPGQGLQFLFEYFSETQRNKGNFPGRFSGRQFSNSRSEMNVSTLELGDSALYLCASSPLRDSLQETQYFGPGTRLLVL.

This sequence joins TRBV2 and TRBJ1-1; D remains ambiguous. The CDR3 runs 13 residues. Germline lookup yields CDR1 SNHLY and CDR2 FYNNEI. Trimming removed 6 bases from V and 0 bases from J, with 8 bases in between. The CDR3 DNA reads TGTGCCAGCAGCGCCCAGGTGAACACTGAAGCTTTCTTT. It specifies CASSAQVNTEAFF.

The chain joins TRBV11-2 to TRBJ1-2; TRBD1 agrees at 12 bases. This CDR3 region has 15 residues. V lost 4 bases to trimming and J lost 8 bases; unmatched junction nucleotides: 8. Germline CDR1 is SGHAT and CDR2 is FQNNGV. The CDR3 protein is CASSSLRDRGQGYTF. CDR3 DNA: TGTGCCAGCAGCTCTCTCCGGGACAGGGGGCAGGGCTACACCTTC.

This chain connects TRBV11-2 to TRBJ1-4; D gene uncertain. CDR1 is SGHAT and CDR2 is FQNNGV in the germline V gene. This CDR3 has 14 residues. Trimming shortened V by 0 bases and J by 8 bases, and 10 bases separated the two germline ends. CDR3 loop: CASSLDLSWEKLFF. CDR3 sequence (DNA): TGTGCCAGCAGCTTAGATCTAAGCTGGGAAAAACTGTTTTTT.

The CDR3 is CASSLQGNTIYF. The CDR3 bases are TGTGCCAGCAGCTTGCAGGGAAACACCATATATTTT. The chain combines TRBV5-4 with TRBJ1-3; no firm D call. The CDR3 covers 12 residues. Germline V CDR1 and CDR2: SGHNT, YYREEE (reference sequence). V dropped 1 base and J dropped 4 bases, with 3 bases sitting between them.

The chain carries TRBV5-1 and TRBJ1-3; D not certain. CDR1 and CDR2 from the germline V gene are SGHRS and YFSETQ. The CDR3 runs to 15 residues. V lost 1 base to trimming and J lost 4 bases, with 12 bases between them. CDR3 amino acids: CASSLNPAGGNTIYF. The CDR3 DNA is TGCGCCAGCAGCTTGAACCCGGCGGGCGGAAACACCATATATTTT.

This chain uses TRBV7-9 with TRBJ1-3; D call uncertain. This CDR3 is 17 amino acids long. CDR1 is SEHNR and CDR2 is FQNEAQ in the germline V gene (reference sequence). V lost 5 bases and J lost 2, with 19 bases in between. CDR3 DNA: TGTGCCAGCAGCCTTCTTGTAGGGAGGGTAGCTGGAAACACCATATATTTT. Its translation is CASSLLVGRVAGNTIYF.

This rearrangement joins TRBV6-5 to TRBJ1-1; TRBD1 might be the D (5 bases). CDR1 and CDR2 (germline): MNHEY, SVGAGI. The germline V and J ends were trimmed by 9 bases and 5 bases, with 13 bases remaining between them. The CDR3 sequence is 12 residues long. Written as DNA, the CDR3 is TGTGCCAGAAAACTTAAGGGGACTGAAGCTTTCTTT. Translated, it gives CARKLKGTEAFF.

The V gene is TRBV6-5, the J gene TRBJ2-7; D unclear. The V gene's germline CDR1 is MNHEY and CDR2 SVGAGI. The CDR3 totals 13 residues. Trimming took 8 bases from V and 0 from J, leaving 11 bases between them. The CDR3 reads CASFSRSSYEQYF. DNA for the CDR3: TGTGCCAGCTTTAGCCGTAGCTCCTACGAGCAGTACTTC.

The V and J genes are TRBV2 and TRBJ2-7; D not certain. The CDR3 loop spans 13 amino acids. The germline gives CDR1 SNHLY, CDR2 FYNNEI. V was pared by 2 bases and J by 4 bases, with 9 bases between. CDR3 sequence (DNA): TGTGCCAGCAGTGAATCGACGAGGTACGAGCAGTACTTC. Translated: CASSESTRYEQYF. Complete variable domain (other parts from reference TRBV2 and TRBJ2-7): EPEVTQTPSHQVTQMGQEVILRCVPISNHLYFYWYRQILGQKVEFLVSFYNNEISEKSEIFDDQFSVERPDGSNFTLKIRSTKLEDSAMYFCASSESTRYEQYFGPGTRLTVT.

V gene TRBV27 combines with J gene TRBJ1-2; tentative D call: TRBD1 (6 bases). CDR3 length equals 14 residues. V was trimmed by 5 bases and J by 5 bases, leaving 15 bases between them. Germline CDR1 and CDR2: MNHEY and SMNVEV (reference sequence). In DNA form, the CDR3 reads TGTGCCAGCAGTCTAGCGGGGGGGCCTTATGGCTACACCTTC. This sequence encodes CASSLAGGPYGYTF.

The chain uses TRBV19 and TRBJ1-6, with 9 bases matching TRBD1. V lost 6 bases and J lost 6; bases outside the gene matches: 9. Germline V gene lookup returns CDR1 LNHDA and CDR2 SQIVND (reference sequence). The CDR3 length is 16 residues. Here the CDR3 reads CASSPSRDRANSPLHF. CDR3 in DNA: TGTGCCAGTAGCCCTTCCCGGGACAGGGCTAATTCACCCCTCCACTTT.

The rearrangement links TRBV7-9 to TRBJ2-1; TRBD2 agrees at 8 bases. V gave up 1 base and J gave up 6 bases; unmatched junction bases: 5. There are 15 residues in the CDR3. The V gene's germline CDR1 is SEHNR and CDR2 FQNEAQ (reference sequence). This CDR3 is CASSLGGGTTNEQFF. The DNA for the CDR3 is TGTGCCAGCAGCTTAGGCGGGGGGACCACCAATGAGCAGTTCTTC.

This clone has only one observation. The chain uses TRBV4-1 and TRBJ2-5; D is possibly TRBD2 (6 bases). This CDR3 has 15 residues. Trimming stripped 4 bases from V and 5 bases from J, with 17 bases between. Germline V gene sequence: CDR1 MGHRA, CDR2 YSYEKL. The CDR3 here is CASSRQNRGGETQYF. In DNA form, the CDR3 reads TGCGCCAGCAGCCGGCAGAATCGGGGAGGCGAGACCCAGTACTTC.

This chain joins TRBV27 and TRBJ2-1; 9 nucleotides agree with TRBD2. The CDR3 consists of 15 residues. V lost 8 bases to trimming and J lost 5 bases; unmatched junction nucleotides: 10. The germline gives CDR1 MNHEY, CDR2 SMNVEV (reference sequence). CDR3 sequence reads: CASLPTGLADNEQFF. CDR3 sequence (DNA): TGTGCCAGCCTGCCTACGGGACTAGCCGACAATGAGCAGTTCTTC.

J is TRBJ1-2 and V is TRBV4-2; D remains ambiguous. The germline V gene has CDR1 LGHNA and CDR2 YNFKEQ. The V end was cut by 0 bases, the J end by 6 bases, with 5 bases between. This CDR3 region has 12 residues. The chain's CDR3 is CASSQDQDGYTF. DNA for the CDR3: TGTGCCAGCAGCCAAGATCAGGATGGCTACACCTTC.

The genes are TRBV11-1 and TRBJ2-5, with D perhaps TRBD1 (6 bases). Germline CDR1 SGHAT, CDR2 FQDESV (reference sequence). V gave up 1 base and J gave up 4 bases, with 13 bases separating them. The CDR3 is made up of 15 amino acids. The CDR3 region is CASSLGLVQGETQYF. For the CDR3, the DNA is TGTGCCAGCAGCTTAGGTTTGGTACAGGGAGAGACCCAGTACTTC.